The 30 T cell receptor beta chains presented below share a single source sample, sequenced in a study of a mutant IDH1 vaccine in newly diagnosed glioma. The data were produced by immunoSEQ multiplex PCR, yet TCRdb's version contains in-frame clones alone and is incomplete. This table holds 35,000 to 45,000 clones, 78% found once. Their antigens are not known. Time point meaning: week 23, last vaccination. Topical imiquimod was applied with each vaccine dose, which held 300 ug of mutant IDH1 20-mer peptide. The sample was PBMCs, taken from a glioma patient whose treatment included an IDH1 peptide vaccine. Receptors originate from a woman aged 40 to 50 with glioma. Some clones in this sample may be carry-over from other donors' samples.

V usage is TRBV15 and J usage is TRBJ2-7; no definite D call. The CDR3 is 13 amino acids. Germline CDR1 is LNHNV and CDR2 is YYDKDF (reference sequence). Trimming pared 0 bases from V and 5 bases from J, leaving 8 bases between. Here the CDR3 reads CATSRDWLDEQYF. The CDR3 DNA is TGTGCCACCAGCAGAGATTGGCTGGACGAGCAGTACTTC.

This clone has only one observation. V usage is TRBV4-3 and J usage is TRBJ2-1; D remains ambiguous. V was shortened by 4 bases and J by 6 bases, with 10 bases between the two germline ends. CDR3 length: 13 residues. The germline V gene encodes CDR1 LGHNA and CDR2 YSLEER. CDR3 sequence: CASSLGLTNEQFF. The DNA of the CDR3 is TGCGCCAGCAGCCTTGGCTTAACCAATGAGCAGTTCTTC.

The V gene is TRBV27, the J gene TRBJ2-7; no reliable D call. Trimming took off 6 bases at V and 2 bases at J, with 14 bases between the two ends. The CDR3 contains 14 residues. Germline CDR1 and CDR2: MNHEY and SMNVEV (reference sequence). The CDR3 reads CASSYTGPPYEQYF. Written as DNA, the CDR3 is TGTGCCAGCAGCTATACCGGGCCACCCTACGAGCAGTACTTC.

CDR3 nucleotide sequence: TGTGCCAGTAGTCGAGCGGGGGGGCTGGAGACCCAGTACTTC. Its protein is CASSRAGGLETQYF. The chain is built from TRBV19 and TRBJ2-5; TRBD2 matches at 10 bases. Germline CDR1 is LNHDA and CDR2 is SQIVND (reference sequence). Trimming took 5 bases from V and 5 from J; bases not matched to a gene: 5. This CDR3 is 14 amino acids long.

This sequence joins TRBV5-1 and TRBJ2-2; D is ambiguous. Germline assignment: CDR1 SGHRS and CDR2 YFSETQ. V lost 4 bases, J lost 2 bases, and 9 bases lay in between. This CDR3 region has 14 residues. Here the CDR3 DNA reads TGCGCCAGCAGCCTCCTCCCCAACACCGGGGAGCTGTTTTTT. Translating it yields CASSLLPNTGELFF.

The rearrangement links TRBV7-2 to TRBJ1-1; 8 bases agree with TRBD1. From germline, CDR1 is SGHTA and CDR2 FQGNSA. The V gene end was trimmed by 6 bases and the J gene end by 1 base; junction bases not matched to a gene: 4. The CDR3 consists of 14 residues. Here the CDR3 reads CASSWDRWNTEAFF. In DNA, the CDR3 is TGTGCCAGCAGTTGGGACAGGTGGAACACTGAAGCTTTCTTT.

This clone was picked up a small number of times. This rearrangement joins TRBV6-4 to TRBJ2-2; TRBD2 aligns across 7 bases. Germline values: CDR1 MRHNA, CDR2 SNTAGT. The trim removed 5 bases at V and 5 bases at J, leaving 8 bases unmatched. The CDR3 loop spans 15 amino acids. This CDR3 reads CASSPTSAMTGELFF. In DNA form, the CDR3 reads TGTGCCAGCAGTCCCACTAGCGCTATGACCGGGGAGCTGTTTTTT.

As to this clone: At one end, the junction sequence differs from germline, possibly due to a read error. The V call is TRBV7-7, the J call TRBJ2-5; D call uncertain. The CDR3 consists of 13 residues. Germline assignment: CDR1 SSHAT and CDR2 FNYEAQ (reference sequence). CDR3 protein: CASSFERKETQYF. The CDR3 nucleotides are TGTGCTAGCAGCTTTGAGCGCAAAGAGACCCAGTACTTC.

Points on this clone: Other nucleotide sequences in the sample specify the same CDR3. The chain couples TRBV5-4 to TRBJ2-5; D is possibly TRBD1 or TRBD2 (5 bases each). Germline CDR1 is SGHNT and CDR2 is YYREEE (reference sequence). V gave up 1 base and J gave up 3 bases, with 7 bases separating them. CDR3 size: 13 residues. CDR3 sequence reads: CASSLRGEETQYF. The CDR3 nucleotides are TGTGCCAGCAGCTTGAGGGGAGAAGAGACCCAGTACTTC.

The rearrangement uses TRBV10-3 and TRBJ1-3; a weak D match, TRBD1 (6 bases). Deletions cut 10 bases from V and 0 bases from J, with 10 bases between. CDR1 is ENHRY and CDR2 is SYGVKD in the germline V gene. The CDR3 covers 13 residues. CDR3 nucleotides: TGTGCCACCAGGGGTAGCTCTGGAAACACCATATATTTT. Its protein is CATRGSSGNTIYF.

The V and J genes are TRBV5-4 and TRBJ2-7; D call uncertain. CDR1 is SGHNT and CDR2 is YYREEE in the germline V gene (reference sequence). The CDR3 sequence is 14 residues long. The V end lost 2 bases, the J end lost 2 bases, and 11 bases lay between the germline ends. CDR3 sequence: CASSLWGQTYEQYF. Here the CDR3 DNA reads TGTGCCAGCAGCTTATGGGGTCAAACCTACGAGCAGTACTTC.

Only a few counts were recorded for this clone. The V gene is TRBV12-5, the J gene TRBJ2-2; 13 nucleotides align to TRBD2. The junction had 4 bases not matched to a gene; V was cut back by 7 bases and J by 5 bases. The CDR3 length is 15 residues. Germline V gene sequence: CDR1 LGHNT, CDR2 FRNRAP. In DNA, the CDR3 is TGTGCTAGTGCCCTGGGACTAGCGGGGACCGGGGAGCTGTTTTTT. Its protein product is CASALGLAGTGELFF.

The rearrangement uses TRBV7-2 and TRBJ1-1; no clear D. CDR3 size: 14 residues. The ends were cut back, 2 bases at V and 4 bases at J, with 11 bases in the middle. Germline V gene data show CDR1 as SGHTA and CDR2 as FQGNSA. CDR3 DNA: TGTGCCAGCAGCTTACAAGGATCGTTCACTGAAGCTTTCTTT. Translating gives CASSLQGSFTEAFF.

The gene calls are TRBV5-1 and TRBJ1-1; D unresolved. The CDR3 runs 14 residues. The germline CDR1 and CDR2 sequences are SGHRS and YFSETQ. V lost 0 bases and J 1 base, leaving 7 bases between the germline ends. The CDR3 DNA follows: TGCGCCAGCAGCTTGGGTCGGGCGAACACTGAAGCTTTCTTT. As protein: CASSLGRANTEAFF.

This chain uses TRBV5-1 with TRBJ1-2; D not resolved. Trimming pared 4 bases from V and 8 bases from J, leaving 15 bases between. The CDR3 has 13 amino acids. Looked up from germline, CDR1 is SGHRS and CDR2 is YFSETQ. CDR3 sequence (DNA): TGCGCCAGCAGCCCGTTAATACTGAGGGGCTACACCTTC. It codes for CASSPLILRGYTF.

This sequence joins TRBV18 and TRBJ1-2; TRBD1 matches 7 bases. Germline values: CDR1 KGHSH, CDR2 LQKENI. V gave up 3 bases and J gave up 3 bases; unmatched junction bases: 13. The CDR3 runs to 17 residues. The CDR3 coding sequence is TGTGCCAGCTCACCTAAAGGGGGCACTCTCTTATACTATGGCTACACCTTC. Residues: CASSPKGGTLLYYGYTF.

The chain combines TRBV29-1 with TRBJ2-2, with D perhaps TRBD2 (5 bases). The CDR3 totals 14 residues. CDR1 SQVTM and CDR2 ANQGSEA come from the germline V gene. Trimming removed 7 bases from V and 5 bases from J, with 17 bases in between. DNA of the CDR3: TGCAGCGCTAAACGGGGAGCGGAGACCGGGGAGCTGTTTTTT. Translating it yields CSAKRGAETGELFF.

The CDR3 sequence: CASSLSGGQGEKLFF. The CDR3 DNA follows: TGTGCCAGCAGCTTATCAGGGGGTCAGGGGGAAAAACTGTTTTTT. The chain links TRBV11-2 to TRBJ1-4, with 7 bases identical to TRBD1. The CDR3 extends over 15 amino acids. The V and J ends lost 2 bases and 8 bases, in that order; junction bases with no gene match: 8. Germline V gene sequence: CDR1 SGHAT, CDR2 FQNNGV. The full variable domain, with the rest looked up from reference TRBV11-2 and TRBJ1-4, is EAGVAQSPRYKIIEKRQSVAFWCNPISGHATLYWYQQILGQGPKLLIQFQNNGVVDDSQLPKDRFSAERLKGVDSTLKIQPAKLEDSAVYLCASSLSGGQGEKLFFGSGTQLSVL.

The rearrangement uses TRBV23-1 and TRBJ2-3; no firm D call. TRBV23-1 is classed as an ORF, of uncertain function. CDR3 size: 12 residues. V was clipped by 9 bases and J by 2 bases, with 9 bases between them. The CDR3 DNA is TGCGCCAGGGCTAGGATCACAGATACGCAGTATTTT. It specifies CARARITDTQYF.

The chain carries TRBV25-1 and TRBJ2-1, with no clear D. CDR1 and CDR2 from the germline V gene are MGHDK and SYGVNS. Trimming removed 6 bases from V and 0 bases from J, with 6 bases in between. The CDR3 totals 13 residues. CDR3 amino acids: CASRDLSYNEQFF. The CDR3, as DNA: TGTGCCAGCAGAGACCTCTCCTACAATGAGCAGTTCTTC.

Note on this clone: Other DNA sequences within the sample encode an identical CDR3. This chain's CDR3 is CSARSGQEQYF. CDR3 DNA sequence: TGCAGTGCTAGATCTGGACAGGAGCAGTACTTC. The chain recombines TRBV20-1 with TRBJ2-7, with D tentatively TRBD1 (6 bases). The CDR3 is made up of 11 amino acids. The germline V and J ends were trimmed by 2 bases and 7 bases, with 9 bases remaining between them. The V gene's germline CDR1 is DFQATT and CDR2 SNEGSKA (reference sequence).

The gene calls are TRBV7-9 and TRBJ2-5, with TRBD2 as a possible D gene (5 bases). V was trimmed by 11 bases and J by 2 bases, leaving 15 bases between them. CDR1 and CDR2 from the germline V gene are SEHNR and FQNEAQ (reference sequence). The CDR3 consists of 13 residues. This CDR3 is CAQSPWEQETQYF. CDR3 nucleotide sequence: TGTGCCCAATCACCCTGGGAGCAAGAGACCCAGTACTTC.

The V and J genes are TRBV29-1 and TRBJ2-2; TRBD1 is a possible D gene (5 bases). The CDR3 totals 14 residues. CDR1 and CDR2 from the germline V gene are SQVTM and ANQGSEA. V dropped 6 bases and J dropped 4 bases, with 15 bases sitting between them. CDR3 protein: CSVALQGGTGELFF. CDR3 coding DNA: TGCAGCGTGGCACTCCAGGGTGGCACCGGGGAGCTGTTTTTT.

This clone was observed a single time. The V call is TRBV7-9, the J call TRBJ1-4; D gene unclear. CDR3 length: 12 amino acids. The germline V gene has CDR1 SEHNR and CDR2 FQNEAQ (reference sequence). Trimming stripped 2 bases from V and 5 bases from J, with 3 bases between. The CDR3 DNA is TGTGCCAGCAGCTTACTAAATGAAAAACTGTTTTTT. Its translation: CASSLLNEKLFF.

This chain connects TRBV6-6 to TRBJ1-1, with D tentatively TRBD1 (5 bases). Germline CDR1 and CDR2: MNHNY and SVGAGI (reference sequence). The V end was cut by 5 bases, the J end by 1 base, with 14 bases between. There are 15 residues in the CDR3. The CDR3 region is CASSGPGKSNTEAFF. For the CDR3, the DNA is TGTGCCAGCAGTGGGCCAGGGAAATCGAACACTGAAGCTTTCTTT.

This clone was seen more than once but under ten times. This sample includes further DNA sequences coding for the same CDR3. This chain joins TRBV30 and TRBJ2-3, with 14 bases that match TRBD2. The V and J ends lost 5 bases and 5 bases, in that order; junction bases with no gene match: 3. There are 14 residues in the CDR3. CDR1 is GTSNPN, CDR2 SVGIG, per germline (reference sequence). CDR3 in DNA: TGTGCCTGGGGACTAGCGGGGGGTATAGATACGCAGTATTTT. Translation gives CAWGLAGGIDTQYF.

The genes are TRBV2 and TRBJ1-2; 8 bases align to TRBD1. Looked up from germline, CDR1 is SNHLY and CDR2 is FYNNEI. The ends lost 6 bases at V and 4 bases at J; junction bases unmatched: 7. The CDR3 length is 14 residues. The CDR3 coding sequence is TGTGCCAGCAGGGTGGACAGGGCTGGCTATGGCTACACCTTC. Its protein product is CASRVDRAGYGYTF. The variable domain in full, with the rest retrieved from reference TRBV2 and TRBJ1-2, is EPEVTQTPSHQVTQMGQEVILRCVPISNHLYFYWYRQILGQKVEFLVSFYNNEISEKSEIFDDQFSVERPDGSNFTLKIRSTKLEDSAMYFCASRVDRAGYGYTFGSGTRLTVV.

The V call is TRBV5-4, the J call TRBJ2-5; 11 positions agree with TRBD2. The CDR3 contains 18 residues. The V gene's germline CDR1 is SGHNT and CDR2 YYREEE (reference sequence). V lost 3 bases, J lost 5 bases, and 15 bases stayed unmatched. CDR3 in amino acids: CASSYGLAGPQGRETQYF. In DNA, the CDR3 is TGTGCCAGCAGCTACGGACTAGCGGGTCCTCAGGGACGGGAGACCCAGTACTTC.

The genes are TRBV5-6 and TRBJ1-5; the D is unclear. V was shortened by 0 bases and J by 0 bases, with 10 bases between the two germline ends. The length of the CDR3 is 16 residues. Germline V gene sequence: CDR1 SGHDT, CDR2 YYEEEE. CDR3 DNA sequence: TGTGCCAGCAGCTTGGGGGGAATATATAGCAATCAGCCCCAGCATTTT. It translates to CASSLGGIYSNQPQHF.

The rearrangement links TRBV7-9 to TRBJ2-5; D remains ambiguous. Trimming shortened V by 0 bases and J by 5 bases, and 4 bases separated the two germline ends. Germline CDR1 and CDR2: SEHNR and FQNEAQ (reference sequence). The CDR3 is 12 amino acids. CDR3 in amino acids: CASSLAGETQYF. In nucleotides, the CDR3 is TGTGCCAGCAGCTTAGCGGGCGAGACCCAGTACTTC.